The clone carrying this T cell receptor beta chain was counted a single time. Its matching antigen is unknown. The data were produced by immunoSEQ multiplex PCR, yet TCRdb's version contains in-frame clones alone and is incomplete. This sample yields 150,000 to 200,000 clones, of which about 85% are seen a single time; around 5.1% belongs to the top ten. This sample is drawn from a study of lymphopenia after photon versus proton radiotherapy. Findings of the study overall: Under photons, naive T cells and diversity fell while effector/memory populations rose. After lymphocyte nadir, photon-treated repertoires showed oligoclonal expansion, especially CD8+ Temra. Post-nadir TCR diversity decline inversely tracked overall survival among those who died.

V was trimmed by 2 bases and J by 5 bases, leaving 5 bases between them. Germline assignment: CDR1 KGHSH and CDR2 LQKENI. This CDR3 is built from 12 residues. Sample: peripheral blood, taken from a patient treated with photon-based radiotherapy. This TCR derives from a man aged 50 to 60 with gastric cancer. The rearrangement links TRBV18 to TRBJ2-3; D ambiguous. The CDR3 DNA is TGTGCCAGCTCACCATCGGGAGATACGCAGTATTTT. The encoded protein is CASSPSGDTQYF.